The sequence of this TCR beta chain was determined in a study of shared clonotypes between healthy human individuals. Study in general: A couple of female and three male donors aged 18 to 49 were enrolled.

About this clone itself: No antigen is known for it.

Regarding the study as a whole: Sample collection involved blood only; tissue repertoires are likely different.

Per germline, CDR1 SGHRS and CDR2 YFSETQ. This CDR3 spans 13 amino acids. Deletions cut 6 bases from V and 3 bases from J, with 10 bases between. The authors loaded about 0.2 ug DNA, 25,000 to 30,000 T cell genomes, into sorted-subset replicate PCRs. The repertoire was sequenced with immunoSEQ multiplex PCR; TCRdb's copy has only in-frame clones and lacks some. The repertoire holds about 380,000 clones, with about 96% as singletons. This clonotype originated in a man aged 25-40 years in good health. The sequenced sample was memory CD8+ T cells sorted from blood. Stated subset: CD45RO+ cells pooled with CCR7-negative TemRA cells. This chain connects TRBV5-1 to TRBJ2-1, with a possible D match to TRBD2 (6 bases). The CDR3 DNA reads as TGCGCCAGCACTGGGAGGTTCTACAATGAGCAGTTCTTC. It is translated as CASTGRFYNEQFF.